These 25 T cell receptor beta chains were all obtained from the same sample, sequenced in a study of blood T cells in healthy people across ages. The authors ran a second PCR of about 7 to 11 cycles using a sample-barcoded 5' primer and a J-beta primer mix. Each CDR3 protein is one row after TCRdb ran MiXCR on the 5' RACE reads. Of around 1.7 million distinct CDR3 sequences listed, 28% are singletons. The specimen sequenced was blood. The receptors originated from a woman under 40 in good health.

Comment on this clonotype: The germline gene is not matched at one end of the junction; a read error may be the cause. This sequence joins TRBV5-1 and TRBJ1-6, with a tentative D call TRBD1 (6 bases). CDR1 is SGHRS and CDR2 is YFSETQ in the germline V gene. The CDR3 sequence is 15 residues long. In DNA form, the CDR3 reads TGCGCCAGCAGCTTGGATGGACAGCTTAATTCATCCCTCCACTTT. It encodes CASSLDGQLNSSLHF.

V gene TRBV20-1 combines with J gene TRBJ2-4; 9 nucleotides agree with TRBD1. Germline trimming cut 5 bases from V and 7 bases from J; bases unmatched to any gene: 15. Germline lookup yields CDR1 DFQATT and CDR2 SNEGSKA (reference sequence). This CDR3 spans 16 amino acids. CDR3 in amino acids: CSAVSPGTGNGNIQYF. In nucleotides, the CDR3 is TGCAGTGCTGTCAGTCCCGGGACAGGGAATGGGAACATTCAGTACTTC.

Notes on this clonotype: A read error may produce the germline difference seen at one junction end. The chain joins TRBV5-5 to TRBJ1-6, with a possible D match to TRBD1 (6 bases). The germline CDR1 and CDR2 sequences are SGHKS and YYEKEE (reference sequence). CDR3 length: 16 residues. CDR3 sequence reads: CACSLTRQGRVSPLHF. The CDR3 nucleotides read TGTGCCTGCAGCTTAACCCGTCAGGGGAGGGTTTCACCCCTCCACTTT.

On this clonotype itself: A clone one base away is much larger, so this may be a read error. This sequence joins TRBV7-2 and TRBJ2-1; D unclear. Germline V CDR1 and CDR2: SGHTA, FQGNSA. Trimming pared 5 bases from V and 10 bases from J, leaving 21 bases between. This CDR3 has 15 residues. CDR3 residues: CASSVSRHEAYEQFF. CDR3 coding DNA: TGTGCCAGCAGCGTGAGCAGGCATGAGGCTTACGAGCAGTTCTTC.

J is TRBJ2-5 and V is TRBV5-1, with D perhaps TRBD1 or TRBD2 (5 bases each). Germline lookup yields CDR1 SGHRS and CDR2 YFSETQ. The CDR3 consists of 15 residues. The V and J ends lost 3 bases and 3 bases respectively, with 15 bases between them. DNA for the CDR3: TGCGCCAGCAGCTACACACTGGGGGAGAAAGAGACCCAGTACTTC. Translated: CASSYTLGEKETQYF.

The V gene is TRBV2, the J gene TRBJ2-5; 8 nucleotides agree with TRBD2. Germline V gene sequence: CDR1 SNHLY, CDR2 FYNNEI. V lost 5 bases and J lost 3; bases outside the gene matches: 5. The CDR3 consists of 14 residues. CDR3 protein: CASSISGVKETQYF. CDR3 bases: TGTGCCAGCAGTATTAGCGGGGTAAAAGAGACCCAGTACTTC. Using reference TRBV2 and TRBJ2-5 for the parts outside the CDR3, the full variable domain is EPEVTQTPSHQVTQMGQEVILRCVPISNHLYFYWYRQILGQKVEFLVSFYNNEISEKSEIFDDQFSVERPDGSNFTLKIRSTKLEDSAMYFCASSISGVKETQYFGPGTRLLVL.

The rearrangement joins TRBV21-1 to TRBJ2-7. TRBV21-1 corresponds to a pseudogene. This CDR3 is 14 amino acids long. The CDR3 sequence: CASSKLIPPYEQYF. The CDR3, as DNA: TGTGCCAGCAGCAAATTAATTCCCCCCTACGAGCAGTACTTC.

This clonotype was seen at least ten times. The chain employs TRBV7-9 and TRBJ2-7, with 8 bases matching TRBD1. Trimming at V came to 5 bases and at J to 5 bases, leaving 8 bases not matched to a gene. This CDR3 spans 14 amino acids. CDR1 and CDR2 from the germline V gene are SEHNR and FQNEAQ (reference sequence). CDR3 DNA: TGTGCCAGCAGCGACGAGACAGGGGTCAACGAGCAGTACTTC. This sequence encodes CASSDETGVNEQYF.

This chain joins TRBV9 and TRBJ2-1; D is tentatively TRBD1 or TRBD2 (5 bases each). Between the trimmed V and J ends, which lost 2 bases and 1 base, there was a span of 10 bases. Germline V lookup: CDR1 SGDLS, CDR2 YYNGEE. The CDR3 extends over 15 amino acids. The DNA for the CDR3 is TGTGCCAGCAGCGTTGGGGCGGGTTCCTACAATGAGCAGTTCTTC. It is translated as CASSVGAGSYNEQFF. Drawing the rest from reference TRBV9 and TRBJ2-1, the complete variable domain is DSGVTQTPKHLITATGQRVTLRCSPRSGDLSVYWYQQSLDQGLQFLIQYYNGEERAKGNILERFSAQQFPDLHSELNLSSLELGDSALYFCASSVGAGSYNEQFFGPGTRLTVL.

This clonotype was counted only a few times. This chain uses TRBV6-2 or TRBV6-3 with TRBJ1-2; D remains ambiguous. The germline CDR1 and CDR2 sequences are MNHEY and SVGEGT. V lost 8 bases and J lost 3, with 10 bases in between. The CDR3 spans 12 residues. CDR3 nucleotide sequence: TGTGCCAGCTCCAATTCGGACTATGGCTACACCTTC. It encodes CASSNSDYGYTF.

This chain links TRBV7-2 with TRBJ1-4, with TRBD1 as a possible D gene (6 bases). The V gene lost 5 bases and the J gene lost 3 bases, with 13 bases spanning the gap. The CDR3 consists of 15 residues. CDR1 SGHTA and CDR2 FQGNSA come from the germline V gene. For the CDR3, the DNA is TGTGCCAGCAGCCTACAACAGGGATCTAATGAAAAACTGTTTTTT. Protein sequence: CASSLQQGSNEKLFF.

In its sample, this clonotype was seen a few times. The rearrangement joins TRBV2 to TRBJ2-5; 11 nucleotides agree with TRBD2. The CDR3 runs 14 residues. With 1 base clipped from V and 11 bases from J, the junction kept 6 bases outside the gene matches. Per germline, CDR1 SNHLY and CDR2 FYNNEI. CDR3: CASSEGSGGATQYF. The CDR3 coding sequence is TGTGCCAGCAGTGAAGGTAGCGGGGGGGCGACTCAGTACTTC.

The gene calls are TRBV6-5 and TRBJ2-1; D is perhaps TRBD1 (7 bases). The V end was cut by 2 bases, the J end by 5 bases, with 13 bases between. The CDR3 is 15 residues long. The V gene's germline CDR1 is MNHEY and CDR2 SVGAGI. The CDR3 nucleotides read TGTGCCAGCAGTTACGCGCCAGGGGGGAACAATGAGCAGTTCTTC. Its translation: CASSYAPGGNNEQFF.

CDR3 sequence: CASSSGTGGNSPLHF. The CDR3 DNA follows: TGCGCCAGCAGTTCCGGGACAGGGGGCAATTCACCCCTCCACTTT. The J gene is TRBJ1-6, the V gene TRBV5-1; TRBD1 matches at 12 bases. Germline V CDR1 and CDR2: SGHRS, YFSETQ. The CDR3 extends over 15 amino acids. V gave up 5 bases and J gave up 7 bases; unmatched junction bases: 4.

This clonotype appeared many times. This chain joins TRBV2 and TRBJ2-7, with D possibly matching TRBD1 (6 bases). The V end lost 4 bases, the J end lost 4 bases, and 11 bases lay between the germline ends. Germline V lookup: CDR1 SNHLY, CDR2 FYNNEI. The CDR3 loop spans 13 amino acids. Written as DNA, the CDR3 is TGTGCCAGCAGTGGGGACAACCGATACGAGCAGTACTTC. Protein product: CASSGDNRYEQYF.

The chain employs TRBV28 and TRBJ2-7; TRBD1 is a possible D gene (6 bases). The CDR3 is made up of 15 amino acids. The germline V gene has CDR1 MDHEN and CDR2 SYDVKM. Trimming removed 6 bases from V and 2 bases from J, with 17 bases in between. DNA of the CDR3: TGTGCCAGCAGCTGGGGCGACAGGCCCGCCTACGAGCAGTACTTC. Translation gives CASSWGDRPAYEQYF.

This clonotype was seen repeatedly, ten times or more. The DNA of the CDR3 is TGTGCCAGCAGTTACTCGAGACAGGGGGCGAATGAGCAGTTCTTC. Its protein product is CASSYSRQGANEQFF. The rearrangement links TRBV6-6 to TRBJ2-1, with 10 bases lining up with TRBD1. The V and J ends lost 0 bases and 7 bases, in that order; junction bases with no gene match: 3. From germline, CDR1 is MNHNY and CDR2 SVGAGI (reference sequence). This CDR3 contains 15 residues.

This clonotype has only a few counts. An end of the junction does not agree with germline; a read error may underlie this. The V and J genes are TRBV3-1 and TRBJ2-7; D ambiguous. Germline V lookup: CDR1 LGHDT, CDR2 YNNKEL (reference sequence). This CDR3 has 14 residues. Written as DNA, the CDR3 is TGTGCCAGCAGCCAAGGACTTTCCTCCTACAAGCAGTACTTC. Translation gives CASSQGLSSYKQYF.

V usage is TRBV7-2 and J usage is TRBJ2-1; 7 bases agree with TRBD2. The CDR3 extends over 14 amino acids. Looked up from germline, CDR1 is SGHTA and CDR2 is FQGNSA. Trimming took 11 bases from V and 8 from J; bases not matched to a gene: 15. This CDR3 is CASLAGAPGHEQFF. The DNA of the CDR3 is TGTGCCTCCCTGGCGGGAGCCCCCGGCCATGAGCAGTTCTTC.

This clonotype appeared many times. The chain couples TRBV20-1 to TRBJ2-7; 10 positions agree with TRBD1. This CDR3 is built from 13 residues. Per germline, CDR1 DFQATT and CDR2 SNEGSKA (reference sequence). The V gene end was trimmed by 5 bases and the J gene end by 4 bases; junction bases not matched to a gene: 5. CDR3 residues: CSAGTGAQYEQYF. The DNA of the CDR3 is TGCAGTGCTGGGACAGGGGCTCAGTACGAGCAGTACTTC.

The V gene is TRBV6-2 or TRBV6-3, the J gene TRBJ2-3; TRBD1 or TRBD2 may be the D gene (6 bases each). Germline V gene lookup returns CDR1 MNHEY and CDR2 SVGEGT. Trimming stripped 7 bases from V and 5 bases from J, with 16 bases between. The CDR3 runs 14 residues. The CDR3 DNA sequence: TGTGCCAGCACCGAGGGGGGCCACTTAGATACGCAGTATTTT. Its protein product is CASTEGGHLDTQYF.

This clonotype turned up a few times. The V call is TRBV5-1, the J call TRBJ2-1, with D uncertain. V was clipped by 3 bases and J by 2 bases, with 9 bases between them. Germline assignment: CDR1 SGHRS and CDR2 YFSETQ. The CDR3 runs 14 residues. CDR3 sequence reads: CASSSMGTYNEQFF. The CDR3 DNA is TGCGCCAGCAGCTCCATGGGGACCTACAATGAGCAGTTCTTC.

The chain uses TRBV9 and TRBJ1-1; D is undetermined. V was shortened by 3 bases and J by 2 bases, with 17 bases between the two germline ends. There are 16 residues in the CDR3. Germline V CDR1 and CDR2: SGDLS, YYNGEE. The DNA for the CDR3 is TGTGCCAGCAGCGCAACTCCTCTACTTAGCAACACTGAAGCTTTCTTT. This encodes CASSATPLLSNTEAFF.

This chain connects TRBV24-1 to TRBJ2-3; no firm D call. This CDR3 has 13 amino acids. Germline lookup yields CDR1 KGHDR and CDR2 SFDVKD. Deletions cut 4 bases from V and 14 bases from J, with 18 bases between. The CDR3 sequence: CATSELKDEKRYF. In nucleotides, the CDR3 is TGTGCCACCAGTGAGCTTAAGGATGAAAAACGGTATTTT.

This clonotype was picked up a small number of times. The chain recombines TRBV5-1 with TRBJ2-5, with 12 positions matching TRBD1. The CDR3 loop spans 17 amino acids. Losses at the gene ends were 4 bases for V and 4 bases for J; bases not matched to a gene: 11. CDR1 and CDR2 (germline): SGHRS, YFSETQ. Written as DNA, the CDR3 is TGCGCCAGCAGCACGTCCGGGACAGGGGGCGAAGGAGAGACCCAGTACTTC. Its translation: CASSTSGTGGEGETQYF.